This entry describes one T cell receptor (beta chain). Its antigen is unknown. Profiling relied on immunoSEQ multiplex PCR, and the TCRdb table lists in-frame clones only, not all of them. The sample lists 95,000 to 150,000 clones; about four fifths were seen once. The data were obtained in a study of radiation and T cells in renal cell carcinoma. Study at large: Nephrectomy followed 15 Gy stereotactic body radiation by 4 weeks.

Findings and caveats of the study: Top tumor clonotypes rose in blood 2 weeks post-radiation, then contracted.

Germline V gene lookup returns CDR1 MGHDK and CDR2 SYGVNS. Trimming pared 4 bases from V and 6 bases from J, leaving 12 bases between. CDR3 length equals 13 residues. Specified time point: blood 2 weeks post-SBRT. Treatment defined: 15 Gy SBRT to primary tumor, nephrectomy 4 weeks later. The patient's renal cell carcinoma had clear cell pathology. Source: blood, taken from a patient whose treatment included radiotherapy and nephrectomy. This receptor was identified in a man in his fifties or sixties with renal cell carcinoma. The V call is TRBV25-1, the J call TRBJ1-2; D is uncertain. The CDR3 DNA follows: TGTGCCAGCAGTGGCCAATGGGATGATGGCTACACCTTC. It specifies CASSGQWDDGYTF.